This section outlines one T cell receptor beta chain sequence together with its context. Under the authors' procedure: Reference gene primer amplification in the assay estimated nucleated cell counts. TCRdb's copy holds only in-frame clones and misses some; the assay was immunoSEQ multiplex PCR. The V and J calls and clone size are taken from that table; D and trimming were inferred from the DNA. The sample lists roughly 190,000 clones; around 85% were seen once. The data derive from a study of blood T cell repertoires in COVID-19. Turning to the study itself: Acute and convalescent COVID-19 samples came from the United States, Italy and Spain.

Germline V gives CDR1 KGHSH, CDR2 LQKENI. The V segment lost 3 bases and the J segment 2 bases; nucleotides outside the gene matches: 8. The CDR3 covers 17 residues. Sequenced sample: peripheral blood. The chain combines TRBV18 with TRBJ2-3, with 10 positions matching TRBD1. The receptor comes from a woman aged 45-60 years with acute or convalescent COVID-19. For the CDR3, the DNA is TGTGCCAGCTCACCGATAGGGGGACAGGGGACCACAGATACGCAGTATTTT. Amino acids: CASSPIGGQGTTDTQYF.